Below, 25 T cell receptor beta chains from the same sample are listed, as sequenced in a study of blood T cells in healthy people across ages. Through a sample-barcoded 5' primer and a J-beta primer mix, a second PCR was run for roughly 6 to 12 cycles. Each CDR3 protein is one row after TCRdb ran MiXCR on the 5' RACE reads. The sample consists of around 870,000 distinct CDR3 sequences, 29% of them appearing once. The material sequenced was blood. The receptors derive from a woman at least 80 years old in good health.

This clonotype was seen a handful of times. A read error may explain this, as a much larger clone is one base away. This CDR3 reads CTSAYAGGGRNTQYF. The CDR3, as DNA: TGTACCAGCGCCTATGCGGGGGGCGGCAGGAATACGCAGTATTTT. This sequence joins TRBV7-6 and TRBJ2-3, with 8 bases aligning to TRBD2. Germline values: CDR1 SGHVS, CDR2 FNYEAQ. The CDR3 loop spans 15 amino acids.

This clonotype was picked up many times. The chain links TRBV10-3 to TRBJ2-1; D is tentatively TRBD1 or TRBD2 (5 bases each). This CDR3 contains 15 residues. CDR1 is ENHRY, CDR2 SYGVKD, per germline. Trimming took off 3 bases at V and 4 bases at J, with 13 bases between the two ends. The CDR3 spells CAISDRDGNYNEQFF. As DNA, the CDR3 is TGTGCCATCAGTGATAGGGACGGGAATTACAATGAGCAGTTCTTC.

About this clonotype itself: A much larger clone lies one base from this, so it may be a read error. The V and J genes are TRBV3-1 and TRBJ2-3; 7 nucleotides agree with TRBD1. This CDR3 is 17 amino acids long. The germline CDR1 and CDR2 sequences are LGHDT and YNNKEL (reference sequence). Trimming at V came to 0 bases and at J to 2 bases, leaving 8 bases not matched to a gene. In DNA, the CDR3 is TGTGCCAGCAGCCAAGATCAGGGGGTGAATACCACAGATACGCAGTATTTT. It specifies CASSQDQGVNTTDTQYF.

With regard to this clonotype: This clone may be a read error of a much larger clone one base away. This chain links TRBV4-3 with TRBJ2-3; 9 nucleotides match TRBD2. Germline assignment: CDR1 LGHNA and CDR2 YSLEER. The CDR3 spans 16 residues. V was clipped by 6 bases and J by 10 bases; unmatched bases: 17. The CDR3 DNA follows: TGCGCCAGCAGTAATCCAGCGGGGGGTCCCGAGGATGCGCAGTATTTT. Translated: CASSNPAGGPEDAQYF.

This clonotype was found a few times. The chain's CDR3 is CASSPDPGFGNTIYF. Written as DNA, the CDR3 is TGTGCCAGCAGCCCCGACCCTGGTTTCGGAAACACCATATATTTT. The genes are TRBV7-2 and TRBJ1-3; D gene ambiguous. Germline V gene lookup returns CDR1 SGHTA and CDR2 FQGNSA. V lost 5 bases and J 4 bases, leaving 15 bases between the germline ends. This CDR3 region has 15 residues.

This clonotype showed up just once. A much larger clone differs by one base, so this may be a read error. The chain uses TRBV12-3 or TRBV12-4 and TRBJ2-2; maybe TRBD2 (6 bases). The CDR3 is 13 amino acids. Here the CDR3 reads CASLLSGTGERFF. DNA for the CDR3: TGTGCCAGCTTGCTTAGCGGCACCGGGGAGCGGTTTTTT.

This clonotype was recorded many times. The chain combines TRBV6-2 or TRBV6-3 with TRBJ2-2; D is possibly TRBD1 or TRBD2 (5 bases each). The V gene's germline CDR1 is MNHEY and CDR2 SVGEGT. Trimming left V 5 bases short and J 0 bases short, with 10 bases between. The length of the CDR3 is 15 residues. The CDR3 DNA reads as TGTGCCAGCAGTACCGGGACGGCGAACACCGGGGAGCTGTTTTTT. This codes for CASSTGTANTGELFF.

There are many counts of this clonotype. This chain uses TRBV5-4 with TRBJ2-3, with 9 bases aligning to TRBD2. Trimming at V came to 1 base and at J to 4 bases, leaving 4 bases not matched to a gene. The CDR3 runs 15 residues. Germline V gene sequence: CDR1 SGHNT, CDR2 YYREEE (reference sequence). CDR3 bases: TGTGCCAGCAGCTTGCCTAGCGGGGCCTCAGATACGCAGTATTTT. The encoded protein is CASSLPSGASDTQYF.

This clonotype was found many times. This chain uses TRBV7-2 with TRBJ2-7, with 11 bases matching TRBD2. The junction had 3 bases not matched to a gene; V was cut back by 5 bases and J by 6 bases. The CDR3 runs 13 residues. Germline CDR1 reads SGHTA; CDR2 reads FQGNSA. CDR3 sequence (DNA): TGTGCCAGCAGCCCGGGGACTAGCGGCGAGCAGTACTTC. Protein sequence: CASSPGTSGEQYF.

The chain joins TRBV7-2 to TRBJ2-2; 7 bases are shared with TRBD2. V dropped 1 base and J dropped 6; count of bases not matched to a gene: 11. This CDR3 has 17 amino acids. The germline CDR1 and CDR2 sequences are SGHTA and FQGNSA. The CDR3 sequence is CASSLERRGRGAGELFF. CDR3 DNA: TGTGCCAGCAGCTTAGAACGCCGTGGGAGGGGAGCCGGGGAGCTGTTTTTT.

This clonotype was observed at least ten times. The chain recombines TRBV5-5 with TRBJ2-7, with TRBD1 identical over 11 bases. Germline CDR1 SGHKS, CDR2 YYEKEE (reference sequence). V shed 0 bases, J shed 3 bases, and the junction held 5 bases outside the gene matches. The CDR3 covers 16 residues. The CDR3 is CASSLVGGTGGYEQYF. The CDR3 nucleotides read TGTGCCAGCAGCTTGGTAGGCGGGACAGGGGGCTACGAGCAGTACTTC.

In the case of this clonotype: A clone one base away is much larger, so this may be a read error. The chain carries TRBV9 and TRBJ2-3; D might be TRBD2 (7 bases). This CDR3 contains 14 residues. Germline V gives CDR1 SGDLS, CDR2 YYNGEE. CDR3 sequence (DNA): TGTGCCAGCGGCGTCGGGGGGCTTGCAGATACGCAGTATTTT. Translated: CASGVGGLADTQYF.

Comments on this clonotype: A much larger clone differs from this one at a single base, so this may be a read error. V and J are TRBV7-2 and TRBJ1-5; D unresolved. CDR1 and CDR2 (germline): SGHTA, FQGNSA. The CDR3 extends over 15 amino acids. V lost 5 bases and J 1 base, leaving 12 bases between the germline ends. The CDR3 nucleotides read TGTGCCAGCAGCATCGGGATCGTGAGCAATCAGCCCCAGCATTTT. Translating gives CASSIGIVSNQPQHF.

Turning to this clonotype: Just one base apart from a much larger clone, this may be a read error. The DNA of the CDR3 is TGCGCCAGCATGATAGAGCGGGGGGGTAGGAATGAGCAGTACTTC. Its protein product is CASMIERGGRNEQYF. J is TRBJ2-5 and V is TRBV10-2; 10 nucleotides match TRBD2. CDR3 size: 15 residues. The junction had 16 bases not matched to a gene; V was cut back by 7 bases and J by 11 bases. Germline V gene sequence: CDR1 WSHSY, CDR2 SAAADI.

This clonotype was seen a handful of times. A single base separates this from a much larger clone, so it may be a read error. Here the CDR3 reads CASSFRRLASTDAQYF. CDR3 DNA sequence: TGTGCCAGCAGTTTTCGGAGGCTAGCGAGCACAGATGCGCAGTATTTT. The chain is built from TRBV12-3 or TRBV12-4 and TRBJ2-3; the D gene is possibly TRBD2 (6 bases). The CDR3 is 16 amino acids.

The chain uses TRBV6-1 and TRBJ1-4; D unclear. This CDR3 contains 16 residues. Germline CDR1 and CDR2: MNHNS and SASEGT. V lost 2 bases to trimming and J lost 5 bases, with 15 bases between them. The CDR3 loop reads CASSEWFKELNEKLFF. The CDR3, as DNA: TGTGCCAGCAGTGAATGGTTCAAGGAGCTCAATGAAAAACTGTTTTTT.

The chain recombines TRBV5-1 with TRBJ2-2; D not resolved. CDR3 length: 16 residues. CDR1 is SGHRS and CDR2 is YFSETQ in the germline V gene. V was trimmed by 4 bases and J by 1 base, leaving 14 bases between them. CDR3 bases: TGCGCCAGCAGCCAATCCCGACTTGGGAACACCGGGGAGCTGTTTTTT. Its translation: CASSQSRLGNTGELFF.

The chain joins TRBV7-9 to TRBJ2-3; D gene unclear. With 6 bases removed from V and 4 bases from J, the gap between germline ends came to 11 bases. CDR1 and CDR2 (germline): SEHNR, FQNEAQ (reference sequence). CDR3 size: 13 residues. The DNA of the CDR3 is TGTGCCAGCAGGGGGTTCGGCTCAGATACGCAGTATTTT. It codes for CASRGFGSDTQYF.

This clonotype appeared many times. This rearrangement joins TRBV4-2 to TRBJ2-1; TRBD2 agrees at 11 bases. V gave up 0 bases and J gave up 10 bases; unmatched junction bases: 14. This CDR3 region has 18 residues. The germline CDR1 and CDR2 sequences are LGHNA and YNFKEQ. CDR3 bases: TGTGCCAGCAGCCAAGATCTGTCGAGACTAGCGGGGTTAGGGGAGCAGTTCTTC. Protein product: CASSQDLSRLAGLGEQFF.

In its sample, this clonotype was seen a few times. A junction boundary mismatches the germline segment, possibly from a read error. The chain employs TRBV20-1 and TRBJ2-7; 7 bases are a match to TRBD1. CDR1 and CDR2 (germline): DFQATT, SNEGSKA (reference sequence). The CDR3 totals 14 residues. In DNA, the CDR3 is TGCGGTGCTACGGGACAGCCAAGCTCCTACGAGCAGTACTTC. It translates to CGATGQPSSYEQYF.

Comment on this clonotype: This may be a read error, as it is one base from a much larger clone. The CDR3 loop reads CASLSGSLYEQYF. The CDR3 DNA reads TGTGCCAGCCTCTCAGGGAGCCTCTACGAGCAGTACTTC. The chain couples TRBV28 to TRBJ2-7; either TRBD1 or TRBD2 may supply D (5 bases each). Germline CDR1 and CDR2: MDHEN and SYDVKM. The CDR3 runs 13 residues. V lost 8 bases to trimming and J lost 3 bases, with 14 bases between them.

This rearrangement joins TRBV7-6 to TRBJ2-5; D unresolved. The CDR3 is made up of 15 amino acids. V was pared by 0 bases and J by 5 bases, with 13 bases between. The V gene's germline CDR1 is SGHVS and CDR2 FNYEAQ. In DNA form, the CDR3 reads TGTGCCAGCAGCTTAGCGAAAGACCCGTGGGAGACCCAGTACTTC. Encoded protein: CASSLAKDPWETQYF.

The chain uses TRBV29-1 and TRBJ2-4, with D possibly being TRBD2 (5 bases). Judging by the DNA end, TRBJ2-7 fits better; the J call may be wrong. The CDR3 has 13 amino acids. CDR1 is SQVTM and CDR2 is ANQGSEA in the germline V gene. CDR3 residues: CSVGTLATHEQYF. In DNA form, the CDR3 reads TGCAGCGTTGGGACTCTGGCCACCCACGAGCAGTACTTC.

The chain recombines TRBV11-3 with TRBJ2-2, with TRBD2 identical over 13 bases. The CDR3 runs to 17 residues. The V gene's germline CDR1 is SGHNT and CDR2 YENEEA. J was trimmed by 4 bases and V by 5 bases; bases with no gene match: 7. CDR3 protein: CASSGTSGGAPTGELFF. Here the CDR3 DNA reads TGTGCCAGCAGCGGAACTAGCGGGGGGGCCCCCACCGGGGAGCTGTTTTTT.

At least ten counts were recorded for this clonotype. The genes are TRBV9 and TRBJ2-6; D remains unclear. The CDR3 consists of 14 residues. Germline V gives CDR1 SGDLS, CDR2 YYNGEE. Trimming took 3 bases from V and 4 from J, leaving 8 bases between them. Here the CDR3 reads CASSGSVGANVLTF. DNA of the CDR3: TGTGCCAGCAGCGGTTCGGTGGGGGCCAACGTCCTGACTTTC.